Each of the 22 T cell receptor beta chains below was sequenced from the same sample in a study of post-analysis software for immune sequencing data. Study results and caveats: Roughly 5 TRBV segments, TRBV5-6, TRBV5-1 and TRBV20-1 among them, were found more frequent in patients than controls.

Sequencing libraries made from TCR beta cDNA carried unique molecular identifiers. Using its own MiXCR run on the PCR reads, TCRdb lists one record per CDR3 protein. The sample holds 150,000 to 200,000 distinct CDR3 sequences, over 25% seen once. These TCRs are of unknown antigen specificity. What was sequenced was blood. These receptor sequences come from a girl aged 10 to 17 with multiple sclerosis.

Notes on this clonotype: This may come from a read error, since a much larger clone is one base off. The rearrangement links TRBV12-3 or TRBV12-4 to TRBJ2-5; TRBD2 agrees at 7 bases. The CDR3 loop spans 14 amino acids. Trimming removed 6 bases from V and 0 bases from J; junction bases left unmatched: 4. The CDR3 loop reads CASRGEGHQETQYF. The CDR3, as DNA: TGTGCCAGCAGGGGGGAGGGCCACCAAGAGACCCAGTACTTC.

This clonotype was recorded many times. The chain carries TRBV6-6 and TRBJ2-1, with 7 bases aligning to TRBD1. The CDR3 is made up of 13 amino acids. Germline CDR1 reads MNHNY; CDR2 reads SVGAGI (reference sequence). This CDR3 reads CATWDSNYNEQFF. CDR3 nucleotide sequence: TGTGCTACATGGGACAGCAACTACAATGAGCAGTTCTTC.

The rearrangement links TRBV25-1 to TRBJ1-2; possibly TRBD1 for D (5 bases). This CDR3 comprises 13 residues. V lost 3 bases, J lost 2 bases, and 7 bases lay in between. Germline CDR1 reads MGHDK; CDR2 reads SYGVNS. The CDR3 reads CASSEQGNYGYTF. The CDR3 nucleotides read TGTGCCAGCAGTGAGCAGGGAAACTATGGCTACACCTTC.

The J gene is TRBJ2-1, the V gene TRBV5-1; D is unclear. V was clipped by 7 bases and J by 8 bases, with 10 bases between them. The germline V gene has CDR1 SGHRS and CDR2 YFSETQ. The CDR3 is 11 residues long. The CDR3, as DNA: TGCGCCAGCCGCACTTCCCATGAGCAGTTCTTC. It codes for CASRTSHEQFF. The entire variable domain, with the rest obtained from reference TRBV5-1 and TRBJ2-1, is as follows: KAGVTQTPRYLIKTRGQQVTLSCSPISGHRSVSWYQQTPGQGLQFLFEYFSETQRNKGNFPGRFSGRQFSNSRSEMNVSTLELGDSALYLCASRTSHEQFFGPGTRLTVL.

This clonotype came up a few times. The rearrangement links TRBV7-8 to TRBJ1-1, with a tentative D call TRBD1 (5 bases). The CDR3 is made up of 15 amino acids. CDR1 SGHVS and CDR2 FQNEAQ come from the germline V gene. Trimming took 6 bases from V and 0 from J, leaving 14 bases between them. CDR3 in DNA: TGTGCCAGCAGATCCACGGGGACTATGAACACTGAAGCTTTCTTT. Protein: CASRSTGTMNTEAFF.

The chain links TRBV5-1 to TRBJ2-5; the D is unclear. V lost 4 bases and J 2 bases, leaving 9 bases between the germline ends. CDR3 length: 13 residues. Germline lookup yields CDR1 SGHRS and CDR2 YFSETQ. The CDR3 region is CASSMVGQETQYF. In DNA, the CDR3 is TGCGCCAGCAGCATGGTCGGGCAAGAGACCCAGTACTTC.

This chain connects TRBV29-1 to TRBJ1-2; TRBD1 matches at 10 bases. Losses at the gene ends were 5 bases for V and 4 bases for J; bases not matched to a gene: 10. Germline CDR1 SQVTM, CDR2 ANQGSEA. CDR3 length: 15 residues. CDR3 nucleotide sequence: TGCAGCGTTCGGGGACAGGGGATTGCTAGCTATGGCTACACCTTC. Translating it yields CSVRGQGIASYGYTF.

The chain couples TRBV2 to TRBJ1-5; D is undetermined. The CDR3 is 15 residues long. Germline loops: CDR1 SNHLY, CDR2 FYNNEI. Trimming removed 2 bases from V and 1 base from J, with 9 bases in between. In DNA, the CDR3 is TGTGCCAGCAGTGAATTTGGGGAGAGCAATCAGCCCCAGCATTTT. The encoded protein is CASSEFGESNQPQHF. Drawing the rest from reference TRBV2 and TRBJ1-5, the complete variable domain is EPEVTQTPSHQVTQMGQEVILRCVPISNHLYFYWYRQILGQKVEFLVSFYNNEISEKSEIFDDQFSVERPDGSNFTLKIRSTKLEDSAMYFCASSEFGESNQPQHFGDGTRLSIL.

As concerns this clonotype: Since a much larger clone is just one base distant, this may be a read error. The rearrangement links TRBV24-1 to TRBJ2-1; D is possibly TRBD1 or TRBD2 (5 bases each). Matching the DNA end better, TRBJ2-7 makes the J call doubtful. Germline CDR1 and CDR2: KGHDR and SFDVKD. The CDR3 is made up of 15 amino acids. For the CDR3, the DNA is TGTGCCACCAGTGCCGGGACCCAAATCTACAATGAGCAGTACTTC. It is translated as CATSAGTQIYNEQYF.

Comments on this clonotype: The junction departs from the called germline gene at one end, perhaps through a read error. The chain joins TRBV19 to TRBJ2-5; a weak D match, TRBD1 (6 bases). Germline V gene lookup returns CDR1 LNHDA and CDR2 SQIVND (reference sequence). This CDR3 is built from 13 residues. For the CDR3, the DNA is TGTGCCAGTAGTGGGGGCCTCCAAGAGACCCGGTACTTC. Translating it yields CASSGGLQETRYF.

With regard to this clonotype: Being one base from a much bigger clone, this may be a read error. This chain joins TRBV6-1 and TRBJ1-5, with D hard to call. Germline loops: CDR1 MNHNS, CDR2 SASEGT. This CDR3 has 15 amino acids. Deletions cut 4 bases from V and 6 bases from J, with 16 bases between. The CDR3 nucleotides read TGTGCCAGCAGTGTGGTTCCCAGTCCCGGTCAGCCCCAGCATTTT. Its translation: CASSVVPSPGQPQHF.

The rearrangement joins TRBV30 to TRBJ1-4; perhaps TRBD1 as D (5 bases). V dropped 5 bases and J dropped 6 bases, with 13 bases sitting between them. The CDR3 length is 13 residues. Germline V gene sequence: CDR1 GTSNPN, CDR2 SVGIG (reference sequence). In DNA, the CDR3 is TGTGCCTGGGGGGGAGGGTTGGATGAAAAACTGTTTTTT. Translated: CAWGGGLDEKLFF. The full variable domain, its missing parts supplied by reference TRBV30 and TRBJ1-4, is SQTIHQWPATLVQPVGSPLSLECTVEGTSNPNLYWYRQAAGRGLQLLFYSVGIGQISSEVPQNLSASRPQDRQFILSSKKLLLSDSGFYLCAWGGGLDEKLFFGSGTQLSVL.

The chain uses TRBV25-1 and TRBJ1-2, with TRBD1 matching over 8 bases. From germline, CDR1 is MGHDK and CDR2 SYGVNS. This CDR3 has 15 amino acids. J lost 5 bases, V lost 1 base, and 6 bases had no gene match. In nucleotides, the CDR3 is TGTGCCAGCAGTGAATTTGGACAGGGAAAATATGGCTACACCTTC. Translation gives CASSEFGQGKYGYTF.

This clonotype was recorded once. Given a much more abundant clone one base away, this may be a read error. The chain employs TRBV7-8 and TRBJ2-5; D gene ambiguous. Germline V CDR1 and CDR2: SGHVS, FQNEAQ. The CDR3 contains 12 residues. Trimming took 7 bases from V and 5 from J, leaving 11 bases between them. CDR3 DNA: TGTGCCAGCACCCCTTTTACGGAGACCCAGTACTTC. It translates to CASTPFTETQYF.

This clonotype has just a few counts. J is TRBJ1-4 and V is TRBV20-1, with TRBD1 matching over 7 bases. The CDR3 has 14 residues. Germline trimming cut 2 bases from V and 10 bases from J; bases unmatched to any gene: 10. In germline, CDR1 is DFQATT, CDR2 SNEGSKA (reference sequence). Written as DNA, the CDR3 is TGCAGTGCTAGATTCCGGACAGGTGGTGGAAAACTGTTTTTT. Protein product: CSARFRTGGGKLFF.

Regarding this clonotype: Being one base from a much bigger clone, this may be a read error. This chain uses TRBV28 with TRBJ2-5; tentatively, D is TRBD2 (5 bases). CDR1 is MDHEN and CDR2 is SYDVKM in the germline V gene. CDR3 length: 13 residues. Trimming removed 7 bases at V and 11 bases at J, with 20 bases between. The CDR3 DNA reads TGTGCCAGCATCCCCGGGGTGAGCTACAAGCAGTACTTC. Amino acid sequence: CASIPGVSYKQYF.

On this clonotype itself: A clone one base away is much larger, so this may be a read error. The V and J genes are TRBV11-1 and TRBJ2-1; possible D gene TRBD1, 5 bases. V was shortened by 5 bases and J by 10 bases, with 12 bases between the two germline ends. Germline CDR1 and CDR2: SGHAT and FQDESV (reference sequence). There are 12 residues in the CDR3. This CDR3 is CASSRYRYEQFF. CDR3 nucleotides: TGTGCCAGCAGCAGGTACAGGTACGAGCAGTTCTTC.

On this clonotype itself: A much larger clone sits a single nucleotide away, making a read error possible. The gene calls are TRBV2 and TRBJ2-5; D might be TRBD1 or TRBD2, each matching 5 bases. This CDR3 is built from 13 residues. CDR1 and CDR2 (germline): SNHLY, FYNNEI. CDR3 sequence: CANSVWDRETQYF. In DNA form, the CDR3 reads TGTGCCAACAGTGTATGGGACCGTGAGACCCAGTACTTC.

The rearrangement uses TRBV28 and TRBJ2-7; D tentatively fits TRBD1 or TRBD2 (5 bases each). Germline V gene lookup returns CDR1 MDHEN and CDR2 SYDVKM. V dropped 0 bases and J dropped 0 bases, with 21 bases sitting between them. The CDR3 length is 19 residues. CDR3 protein: CASSLWGVDGHYSSYEQYF. For the CDR3, the DNA is TGTGCCAGCAGTTTATGGGGAGTAGACGGACACTACTCCTCCTACGAGCAGTACTTC.

This clonotype was seen only a few times. The CDR3 is CASSSDRHNSPLHF. DNA for the CDR3: TGTGCCAGCAGCTCAGACAGACACAATTCACCCCTCCACTTT. The chain links TRBV7-6 to TRBJ1-6; a possible D gene is TRBD1 (5 bases). The germline V gene has CDR1 SGHVS and CDR2 FNYEAQ. Trimming pared 4 bases from V and 7 bases from J, leaving 11 bases between. This CDR3 has 14 amino acids.

The gene calls are TRBV7-8 and TRBJ2-5, with D perhaps being TRBD1 or TRBD2 (6 bases each). Trimming cost V 1 base and J 4 bases, with 13 bases left between them. The germline V gene has CDR1 SGHVS and CDR2 FQNEAQ. The CDR3 totals 15 residues. The DNA for the CDR3 is TGTGCCAGCAGCTTAGTCAAGGGGGGCCCAGAGACCCAGTACTTC. Its translation is CASSLVKGGPETQYF.

The V call is TRBV7-2, the J call TRBJ2-5, with a tentative D call TRBD2 (6 bases). The CDR3 has 15 residues. Per the germline V gene, CDR1 is SGHTA and CDR2 is FQGNSA. V was pared by 0 bases and J by 5 bases, with 13 bases between. The CDR3 nucleotides are TGTGCCAGCAGCTTAGCCCGGGAGAGGTTGGAGACCCAGTACTTC. It specifies CASSLARERLETQYF.